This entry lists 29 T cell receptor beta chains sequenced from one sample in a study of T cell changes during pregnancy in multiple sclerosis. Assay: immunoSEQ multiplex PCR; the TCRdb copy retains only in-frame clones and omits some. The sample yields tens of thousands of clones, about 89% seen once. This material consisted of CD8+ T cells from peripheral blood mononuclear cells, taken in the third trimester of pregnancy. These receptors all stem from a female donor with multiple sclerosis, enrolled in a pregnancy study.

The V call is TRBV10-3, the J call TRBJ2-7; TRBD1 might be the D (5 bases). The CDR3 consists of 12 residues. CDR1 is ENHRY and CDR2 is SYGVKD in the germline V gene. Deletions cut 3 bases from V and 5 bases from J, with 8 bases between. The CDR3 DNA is TGTGCCATCAGTGAAGGGGCCCACGAGCAGTACTTC. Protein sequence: CAISEGAHEQYF.

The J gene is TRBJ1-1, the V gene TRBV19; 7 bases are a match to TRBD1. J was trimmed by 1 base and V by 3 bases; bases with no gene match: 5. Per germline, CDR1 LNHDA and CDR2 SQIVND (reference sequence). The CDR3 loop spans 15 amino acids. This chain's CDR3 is CASSIAAGGNTEAFF. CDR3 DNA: TGTGCCAGTAGTATCGCGGCAGGGGGGAACACTGAAGCTTTCTTT. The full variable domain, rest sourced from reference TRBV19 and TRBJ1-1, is DGGITQSPKYLFRKEGQNVTLSCEQNLNHDAMYWYRQDPGQGLRLIYYSQIVNDFQKGDIAEGYSVSREKKESFPLTVTSAQKNPTAFYLCASSIAAGGNTEAFFGQGTRLTVV.

The CDR3: CATSTRRTGRYNEQFF. The CDR3 nucleotides are TGTGCCACCAGCACCCGCCGGACAGGGCGTTACAATGAGCAGTTCTTC. The chain joins TRBV15 to TRBJ2-1, with 8 bases aligning to TRBD1. The CDR3 is made up of 16 amino acids. Germline V lookup: CDR1 LNHNV, CDR2 YYDKDF (reference sequence). The J segment lost 4 bases and the V segment lost 4 bases, leaving 9 bases of the junction unmatched.

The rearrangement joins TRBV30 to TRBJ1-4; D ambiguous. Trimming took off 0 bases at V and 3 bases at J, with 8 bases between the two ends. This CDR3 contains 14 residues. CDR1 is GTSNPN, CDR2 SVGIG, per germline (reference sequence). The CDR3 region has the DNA TGTGCCTGGAGTGTGGCTTTCCCTAATGAAAAACTGTTTTTT. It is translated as CAWSVAFPNEKLFF.

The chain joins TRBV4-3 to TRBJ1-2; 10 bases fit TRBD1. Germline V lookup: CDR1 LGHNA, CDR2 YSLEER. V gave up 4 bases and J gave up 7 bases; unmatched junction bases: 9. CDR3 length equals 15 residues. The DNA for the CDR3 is TGCGCCAGCAGCCTCGGACAGGGGGGGAGTGGTGGCTACACCTTC. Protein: CASSLGQGGSGGYTF.

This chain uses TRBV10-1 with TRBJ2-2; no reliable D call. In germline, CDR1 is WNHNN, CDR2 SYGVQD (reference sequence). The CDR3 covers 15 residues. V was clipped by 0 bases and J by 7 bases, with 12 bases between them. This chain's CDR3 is CASSESNWYSGELFF. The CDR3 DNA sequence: TGCGCCAGCAGTGAGTCGAATTGGTATAGCGGGGAGCTGTTTTTT.

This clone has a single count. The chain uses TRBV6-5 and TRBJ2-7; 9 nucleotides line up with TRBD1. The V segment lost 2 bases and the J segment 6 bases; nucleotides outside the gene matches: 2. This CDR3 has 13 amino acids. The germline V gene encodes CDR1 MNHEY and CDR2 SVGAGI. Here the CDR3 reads CASSYATGGEQYF. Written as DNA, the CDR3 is TGTGCCAGCAGTTACGCGACAGGGGGCGAGCAGTACTTC.

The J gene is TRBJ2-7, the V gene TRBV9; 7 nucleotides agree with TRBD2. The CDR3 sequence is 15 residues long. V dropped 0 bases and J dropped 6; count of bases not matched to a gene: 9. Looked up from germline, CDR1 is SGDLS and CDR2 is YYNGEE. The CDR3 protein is CASSVALAVGSEQYF. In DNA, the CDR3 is TGTGCCAGCAGCGTAGCTCTAGCGGTGGGAAGCGAGCAGTACTTC. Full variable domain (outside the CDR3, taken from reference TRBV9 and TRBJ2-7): DSGVTQTPKHLITATGQRVTLRCSPRSGDLSVYWYQQSLDQGLQFLIQYYNGEERAKGNILERFSAQQFPDLHSELNLSSLELGDSALYFCASSVALAVGSEQYFGPGTRLTVT.

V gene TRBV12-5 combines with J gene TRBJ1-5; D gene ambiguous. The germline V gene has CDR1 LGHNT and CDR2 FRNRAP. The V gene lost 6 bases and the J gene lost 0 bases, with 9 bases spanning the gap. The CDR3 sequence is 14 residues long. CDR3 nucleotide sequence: TGTGCTAGTGGCTTGACAACTAGCAATCAGCCCCAGCATTTT. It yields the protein CASGLTTSNQPQHF.

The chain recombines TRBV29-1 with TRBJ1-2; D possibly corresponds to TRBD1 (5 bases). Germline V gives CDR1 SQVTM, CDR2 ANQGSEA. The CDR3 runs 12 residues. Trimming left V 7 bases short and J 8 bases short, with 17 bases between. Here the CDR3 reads CSAGGGSDGYTF. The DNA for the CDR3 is TGCAGCGCTGGGGGGGGGTCAGACGGCTACACCTTC. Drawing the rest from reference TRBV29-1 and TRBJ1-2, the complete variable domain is SAVISQKPSRDICQRGTSLTIQCQVDSQVTMMFWYRQQPGQSLTLIATANQGSEATYESGFVIDKFPISRPNLTFSTLTVSNMSPEDSSIYLCSAGGGSDGYTFGSGTRLTVV.

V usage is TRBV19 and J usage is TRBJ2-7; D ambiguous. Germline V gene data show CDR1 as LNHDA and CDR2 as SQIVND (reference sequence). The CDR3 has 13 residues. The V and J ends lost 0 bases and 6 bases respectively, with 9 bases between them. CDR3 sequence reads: CASSIDLNGEQYF. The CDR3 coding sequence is TGTGCCAGTAGTATAGATCTCAACGGCGAGCAGTACTTC.

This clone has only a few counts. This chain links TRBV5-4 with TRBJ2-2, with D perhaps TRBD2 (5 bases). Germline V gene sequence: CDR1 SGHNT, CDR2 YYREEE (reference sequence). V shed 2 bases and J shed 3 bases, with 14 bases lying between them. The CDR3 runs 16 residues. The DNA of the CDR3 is TGTGCCAGCAGCTTCCGGCTAGCAATTGACACCGGGGAGCTGTTTTTT. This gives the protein CASSFRLAIDTGELFF.

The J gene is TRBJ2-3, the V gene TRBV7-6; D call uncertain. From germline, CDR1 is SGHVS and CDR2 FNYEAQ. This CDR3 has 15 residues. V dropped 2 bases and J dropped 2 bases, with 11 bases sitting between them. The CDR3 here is CASSLRFQATDTQYF. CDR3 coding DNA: TGTGCCAGCAGCTTAAGGTTTCAGGCCACAGATACGCAGTATTTT.

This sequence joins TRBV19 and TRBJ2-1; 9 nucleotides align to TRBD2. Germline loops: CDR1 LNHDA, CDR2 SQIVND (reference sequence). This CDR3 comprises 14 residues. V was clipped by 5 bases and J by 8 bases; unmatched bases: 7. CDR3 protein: CASSRTSAWDEQFF. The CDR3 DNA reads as TGTGCCAGTAGTCGGACTAGCGCTTGGGATGAGCAGTTCTTC.

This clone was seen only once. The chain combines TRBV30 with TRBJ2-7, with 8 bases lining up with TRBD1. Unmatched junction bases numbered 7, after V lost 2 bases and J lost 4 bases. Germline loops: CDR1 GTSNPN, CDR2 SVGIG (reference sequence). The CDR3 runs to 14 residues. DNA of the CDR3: TGTGCCTGGAGTTCCGGGACAGGTGTTTACGAGCAGTACTTC. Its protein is CAWSSGTGVYEQYF.

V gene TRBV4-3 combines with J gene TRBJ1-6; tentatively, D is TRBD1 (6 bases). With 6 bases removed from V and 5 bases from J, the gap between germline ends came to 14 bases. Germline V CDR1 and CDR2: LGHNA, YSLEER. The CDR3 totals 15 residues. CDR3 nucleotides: TGCGCCAGCAGTCCCCGGACAGATCATAATTCACCCCTCCACTTT. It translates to CASSPRTDHNSPLHF.

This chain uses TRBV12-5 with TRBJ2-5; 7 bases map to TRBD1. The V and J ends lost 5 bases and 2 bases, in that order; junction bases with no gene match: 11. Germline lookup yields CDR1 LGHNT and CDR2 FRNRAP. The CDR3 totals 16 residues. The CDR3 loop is CASGPSGTELQETQYF. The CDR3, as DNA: TGTGCTAGTGGTCCTTCCGGGACAGAGCTTCAAGAGACCCAGTACTTC.

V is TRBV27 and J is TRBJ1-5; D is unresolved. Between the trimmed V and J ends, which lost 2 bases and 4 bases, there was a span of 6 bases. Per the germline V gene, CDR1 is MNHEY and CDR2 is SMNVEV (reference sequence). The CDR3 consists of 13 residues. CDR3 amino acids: CASSLTGNQPQHF. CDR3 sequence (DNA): TGTGCCAGCAGTTTAACGGGGAATCAGCCCCAGCATTTT.

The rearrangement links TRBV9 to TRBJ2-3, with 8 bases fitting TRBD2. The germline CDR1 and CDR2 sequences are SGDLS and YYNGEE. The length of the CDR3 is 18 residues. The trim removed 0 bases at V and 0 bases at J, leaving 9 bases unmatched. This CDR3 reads CASSVDKAGAGSTDTQYF. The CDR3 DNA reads TGTGCCAGCAGCGTAGACAAAGCGGGGGCGGGTAGCACAGATACGCAGTATTTT.

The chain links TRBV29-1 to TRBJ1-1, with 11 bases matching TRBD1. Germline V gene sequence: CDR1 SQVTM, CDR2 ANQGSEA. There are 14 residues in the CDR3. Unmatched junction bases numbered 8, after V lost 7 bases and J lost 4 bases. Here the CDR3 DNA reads TGCAGCGCCCATCGCGGGACAGGGGGCACTGAAGCTTTCTTT. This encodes CSAHRGTGGTEAFF.

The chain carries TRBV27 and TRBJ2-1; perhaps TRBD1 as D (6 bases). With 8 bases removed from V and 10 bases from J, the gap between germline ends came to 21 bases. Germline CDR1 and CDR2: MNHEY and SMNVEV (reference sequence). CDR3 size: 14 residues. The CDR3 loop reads CASSRRGFVREQFF. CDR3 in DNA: TGTGCCAGCTCCCGCAGGGGTTTCGTTCGCGAGCAGTTCTTC.

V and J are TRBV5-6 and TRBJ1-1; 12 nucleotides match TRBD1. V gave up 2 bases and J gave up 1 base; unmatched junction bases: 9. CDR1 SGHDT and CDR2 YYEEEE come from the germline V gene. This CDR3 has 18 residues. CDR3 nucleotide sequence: TGTGCCAGCAGCTTCAACCGGGACAGGGGGCTTTGGAACACTGAAGCTTTCTTT. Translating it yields CASSFNRDRGLWNTEAFF. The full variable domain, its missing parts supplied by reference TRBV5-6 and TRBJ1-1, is DAGVTQSPTHLIKTRGQQVTLRCSPKSGHDTVSWYQQALGQGPQFIFQYYEEEERQRGNFPDRFSGHQFPNYSSELNVNALLLGDSALYLCASSFNRDRGLWNTEAFFGQGTRLTVV.

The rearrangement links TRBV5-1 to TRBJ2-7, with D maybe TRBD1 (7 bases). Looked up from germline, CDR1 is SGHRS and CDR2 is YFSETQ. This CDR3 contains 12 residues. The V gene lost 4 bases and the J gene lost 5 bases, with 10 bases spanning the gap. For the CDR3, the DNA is TGCGCCAGCAGCCAGGGGGGCCACGAGCAGTACTTC. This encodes CASSQGGHEQYF.

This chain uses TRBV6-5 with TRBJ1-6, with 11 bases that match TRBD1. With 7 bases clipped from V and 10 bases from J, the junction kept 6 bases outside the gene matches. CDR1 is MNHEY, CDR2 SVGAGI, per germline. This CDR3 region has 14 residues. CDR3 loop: CASNSGTGGSPLHF. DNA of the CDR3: TGTGCCAGCAATTCCGGGACAGGGGGATCACCCCTCCACTTT.

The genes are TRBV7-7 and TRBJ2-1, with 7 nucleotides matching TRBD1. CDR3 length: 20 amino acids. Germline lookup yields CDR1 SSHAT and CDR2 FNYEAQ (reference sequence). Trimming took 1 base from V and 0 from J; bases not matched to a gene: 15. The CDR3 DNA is TGTGCCAGCAGCTTAGAAGTACAAGGGACAGATACTTACTCCTACAATGAGCAGTTCTTC. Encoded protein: CASSLEVQGTDTYSYNEQFF.

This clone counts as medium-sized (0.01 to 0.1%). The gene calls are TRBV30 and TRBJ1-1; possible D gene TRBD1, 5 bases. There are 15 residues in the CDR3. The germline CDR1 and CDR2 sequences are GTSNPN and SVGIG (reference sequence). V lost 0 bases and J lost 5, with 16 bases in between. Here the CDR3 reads CAWSVRGFGLTEAFF. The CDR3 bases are TGTGCCTGGAGTGTACGGGGGTTCGGGTTGACTGAAGCTTTCTTT.

The CDR3 DNA reads TGTGCCAGCAGCCGACTAGCGGGAGATACCGGGGAGCTGTTTTTT. It translates to CASSRLAGDTGELFF. The rearrangement uses TRBV6-4 and TRBJ2-2, with 12 nucleotides matching TRBD2. The CDR3 runs to 15 residues. CDR1 and CDR2 from the germline V gene are MRHNA and SNTAGT. With V trimmed by 6 bases and J by 5 bases, 4 bases remained unmatched.

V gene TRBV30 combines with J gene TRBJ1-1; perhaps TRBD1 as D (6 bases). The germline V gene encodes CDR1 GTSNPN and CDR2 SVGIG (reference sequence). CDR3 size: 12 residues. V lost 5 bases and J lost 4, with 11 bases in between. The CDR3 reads CAWGVGGTEAFF. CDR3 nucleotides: TGTGCCTGGGGGGTAGGGGGCACTGAAGCTTTCTTT.

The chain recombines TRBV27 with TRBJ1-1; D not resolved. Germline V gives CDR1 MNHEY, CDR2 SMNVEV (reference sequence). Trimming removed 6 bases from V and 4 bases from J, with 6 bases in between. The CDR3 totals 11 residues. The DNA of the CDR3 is TGTGCCAGCAGACTTGGCACTGAAGCTTTCTTT. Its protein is CASRLGTEAFF.